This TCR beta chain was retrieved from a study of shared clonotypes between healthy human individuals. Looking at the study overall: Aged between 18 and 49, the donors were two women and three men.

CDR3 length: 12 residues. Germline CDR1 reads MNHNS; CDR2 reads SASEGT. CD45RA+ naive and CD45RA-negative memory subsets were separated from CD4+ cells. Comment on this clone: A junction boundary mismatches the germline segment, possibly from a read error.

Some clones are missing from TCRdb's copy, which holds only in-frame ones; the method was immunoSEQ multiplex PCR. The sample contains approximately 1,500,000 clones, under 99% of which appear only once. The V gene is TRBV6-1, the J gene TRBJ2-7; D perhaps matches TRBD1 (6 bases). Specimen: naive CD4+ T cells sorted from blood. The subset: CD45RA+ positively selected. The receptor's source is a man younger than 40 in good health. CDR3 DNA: TGTGCCAGCAGTGAAGGACAGGCGACCCTGCGGTTC. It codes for CASSEGQATLRF.